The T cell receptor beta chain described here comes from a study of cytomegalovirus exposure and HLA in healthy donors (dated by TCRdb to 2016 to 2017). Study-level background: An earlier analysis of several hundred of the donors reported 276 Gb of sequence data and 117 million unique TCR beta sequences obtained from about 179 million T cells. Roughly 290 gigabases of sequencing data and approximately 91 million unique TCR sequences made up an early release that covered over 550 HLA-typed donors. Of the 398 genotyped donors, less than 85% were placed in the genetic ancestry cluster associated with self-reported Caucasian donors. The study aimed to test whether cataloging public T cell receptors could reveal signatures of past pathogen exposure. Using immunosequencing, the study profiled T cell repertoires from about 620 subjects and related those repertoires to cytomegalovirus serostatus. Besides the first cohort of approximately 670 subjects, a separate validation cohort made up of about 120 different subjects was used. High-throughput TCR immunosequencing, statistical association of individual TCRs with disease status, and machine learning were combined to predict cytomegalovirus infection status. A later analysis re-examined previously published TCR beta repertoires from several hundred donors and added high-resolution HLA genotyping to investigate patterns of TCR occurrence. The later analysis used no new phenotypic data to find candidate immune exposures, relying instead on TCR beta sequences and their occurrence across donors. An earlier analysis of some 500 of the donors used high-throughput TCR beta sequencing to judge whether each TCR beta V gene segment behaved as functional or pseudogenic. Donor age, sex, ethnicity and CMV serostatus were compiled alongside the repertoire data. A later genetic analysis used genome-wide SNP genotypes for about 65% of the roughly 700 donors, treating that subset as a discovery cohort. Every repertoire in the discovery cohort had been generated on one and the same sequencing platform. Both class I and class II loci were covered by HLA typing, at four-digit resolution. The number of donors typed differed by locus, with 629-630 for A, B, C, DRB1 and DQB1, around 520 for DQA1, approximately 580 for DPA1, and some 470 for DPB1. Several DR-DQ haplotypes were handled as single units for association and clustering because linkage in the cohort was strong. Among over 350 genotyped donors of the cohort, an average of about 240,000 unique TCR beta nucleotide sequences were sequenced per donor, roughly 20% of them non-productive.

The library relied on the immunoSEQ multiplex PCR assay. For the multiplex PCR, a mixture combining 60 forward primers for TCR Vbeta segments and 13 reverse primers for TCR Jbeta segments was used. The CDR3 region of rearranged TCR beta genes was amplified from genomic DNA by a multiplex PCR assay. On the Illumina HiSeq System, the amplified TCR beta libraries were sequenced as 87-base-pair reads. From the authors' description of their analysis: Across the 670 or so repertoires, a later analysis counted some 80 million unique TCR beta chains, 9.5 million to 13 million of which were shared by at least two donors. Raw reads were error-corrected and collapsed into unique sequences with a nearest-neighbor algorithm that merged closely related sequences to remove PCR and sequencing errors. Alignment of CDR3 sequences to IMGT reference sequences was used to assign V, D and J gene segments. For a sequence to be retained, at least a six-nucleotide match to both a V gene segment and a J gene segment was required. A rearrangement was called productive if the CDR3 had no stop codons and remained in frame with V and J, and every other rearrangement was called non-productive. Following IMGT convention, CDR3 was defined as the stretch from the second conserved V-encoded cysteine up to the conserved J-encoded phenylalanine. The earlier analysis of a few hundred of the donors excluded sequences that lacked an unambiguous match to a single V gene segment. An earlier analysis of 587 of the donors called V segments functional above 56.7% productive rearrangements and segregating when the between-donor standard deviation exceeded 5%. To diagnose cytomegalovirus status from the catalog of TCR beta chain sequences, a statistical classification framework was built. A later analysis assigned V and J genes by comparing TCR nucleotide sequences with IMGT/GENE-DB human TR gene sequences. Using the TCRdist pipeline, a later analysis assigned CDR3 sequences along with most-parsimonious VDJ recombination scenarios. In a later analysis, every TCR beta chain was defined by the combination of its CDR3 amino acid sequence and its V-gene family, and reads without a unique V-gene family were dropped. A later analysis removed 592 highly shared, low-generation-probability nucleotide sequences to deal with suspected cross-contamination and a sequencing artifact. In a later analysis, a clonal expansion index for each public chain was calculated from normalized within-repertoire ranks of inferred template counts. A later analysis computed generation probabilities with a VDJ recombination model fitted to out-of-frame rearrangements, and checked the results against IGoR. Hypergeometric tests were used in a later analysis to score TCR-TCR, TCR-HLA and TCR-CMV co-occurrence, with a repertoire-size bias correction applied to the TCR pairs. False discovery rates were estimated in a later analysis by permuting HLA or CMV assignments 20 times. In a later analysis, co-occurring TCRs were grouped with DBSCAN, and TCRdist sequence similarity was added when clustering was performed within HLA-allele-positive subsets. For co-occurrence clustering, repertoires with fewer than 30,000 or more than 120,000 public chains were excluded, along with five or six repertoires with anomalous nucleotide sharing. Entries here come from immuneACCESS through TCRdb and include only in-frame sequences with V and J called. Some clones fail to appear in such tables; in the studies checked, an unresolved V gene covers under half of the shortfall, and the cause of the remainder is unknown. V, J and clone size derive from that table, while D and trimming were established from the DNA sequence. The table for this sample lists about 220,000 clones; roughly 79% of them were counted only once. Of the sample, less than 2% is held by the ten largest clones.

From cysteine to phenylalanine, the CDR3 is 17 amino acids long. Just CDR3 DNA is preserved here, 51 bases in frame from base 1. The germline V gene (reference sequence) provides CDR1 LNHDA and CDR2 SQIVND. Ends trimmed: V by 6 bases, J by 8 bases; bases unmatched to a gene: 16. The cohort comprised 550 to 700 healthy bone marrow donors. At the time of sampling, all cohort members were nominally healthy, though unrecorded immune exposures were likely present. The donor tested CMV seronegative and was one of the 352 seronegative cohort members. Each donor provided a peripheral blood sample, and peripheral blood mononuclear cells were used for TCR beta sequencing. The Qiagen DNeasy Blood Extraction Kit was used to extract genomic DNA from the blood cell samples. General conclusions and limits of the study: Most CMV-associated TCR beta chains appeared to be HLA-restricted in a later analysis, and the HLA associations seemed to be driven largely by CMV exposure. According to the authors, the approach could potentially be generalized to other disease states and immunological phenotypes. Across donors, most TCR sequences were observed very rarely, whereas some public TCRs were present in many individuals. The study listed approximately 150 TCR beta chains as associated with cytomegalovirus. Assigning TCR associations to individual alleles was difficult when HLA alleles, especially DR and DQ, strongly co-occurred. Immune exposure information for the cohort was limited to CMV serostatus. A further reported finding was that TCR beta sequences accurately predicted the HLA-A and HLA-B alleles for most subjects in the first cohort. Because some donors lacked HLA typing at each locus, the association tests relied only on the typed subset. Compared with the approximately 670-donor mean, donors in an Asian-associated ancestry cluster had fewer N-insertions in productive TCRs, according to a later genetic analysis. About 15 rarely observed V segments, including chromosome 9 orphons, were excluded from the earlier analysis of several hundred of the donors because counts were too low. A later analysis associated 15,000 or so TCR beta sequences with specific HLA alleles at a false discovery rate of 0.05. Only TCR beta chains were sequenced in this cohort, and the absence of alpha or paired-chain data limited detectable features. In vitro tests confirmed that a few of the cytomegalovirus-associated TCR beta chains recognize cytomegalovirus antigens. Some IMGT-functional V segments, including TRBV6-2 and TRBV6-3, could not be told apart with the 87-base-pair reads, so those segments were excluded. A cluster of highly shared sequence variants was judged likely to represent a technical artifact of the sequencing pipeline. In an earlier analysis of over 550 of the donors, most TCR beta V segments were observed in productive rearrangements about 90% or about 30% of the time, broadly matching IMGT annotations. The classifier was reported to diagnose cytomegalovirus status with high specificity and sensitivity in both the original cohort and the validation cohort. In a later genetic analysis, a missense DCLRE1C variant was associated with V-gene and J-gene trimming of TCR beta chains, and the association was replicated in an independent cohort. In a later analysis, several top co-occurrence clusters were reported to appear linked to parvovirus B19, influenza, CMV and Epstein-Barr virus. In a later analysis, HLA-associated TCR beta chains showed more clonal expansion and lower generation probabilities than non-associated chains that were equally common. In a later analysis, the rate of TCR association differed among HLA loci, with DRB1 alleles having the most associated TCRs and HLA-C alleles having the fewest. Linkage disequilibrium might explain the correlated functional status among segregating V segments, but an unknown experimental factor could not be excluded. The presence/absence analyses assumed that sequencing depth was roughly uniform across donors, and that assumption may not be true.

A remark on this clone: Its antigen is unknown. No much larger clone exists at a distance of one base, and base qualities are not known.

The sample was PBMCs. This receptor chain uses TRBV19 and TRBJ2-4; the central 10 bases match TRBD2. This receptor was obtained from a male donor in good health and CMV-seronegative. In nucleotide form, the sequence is TGTGCCAGTAGCATGGGGATAAGCGGGGGGGCGGGTGACATTCAGTACTTC. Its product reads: CASSMGISGGAGDIQYF. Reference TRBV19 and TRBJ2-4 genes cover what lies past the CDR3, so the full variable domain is DGGITQSPKYLFRKEGQNVTLSCEQNLNHDAMYWYRQDPGQGLRLIYYSQIVNDFQKGDIAEGYSVSREKKESFPLTVTSAQKNPTAFYLCASSMGISGGAGDIQYFGAGTRLSVL.